The 20 T cell receptor beta chains below come from one sample, sequenced in a study of human T cells and chemical hapten exposure. TCRdb re-derived calls from the 5' RACE reads in MiXCR, one entry per CDR3 protein. The repertoire holds 130,000 or so distinct CDR3 sequences, with 4.1% as singletons. Unfractionated whole blood served as the source for total RNA extraction. All receptors derive from a female donor in good health.

This clonotype was recorded many times. This chain links TRBV6-1 with TRBJ1-5; D not resolved. The CDR3 has 13 residues. Germline V gives CDR1 MNHNS, CDR2 SASEGT. V shed 4 bases and J shed 0 bases, with 4 bases lying between them. The CDR3 spells CASSASSNQPQHF. The CDR3 DNA reads TGTGCCAGCAGTGCCTCTAGCAATCAGCCCCAGCATTTT.

This clonotype was recorded many times. The V gene is TRBV6-1, the J gene TRBJ2-7; D is tentatively TRBD1 or TRBD2 (5 bases each). This CDR3 is 15 amino acids long. V was shortened by 2 bases and J by 1 base, with 12 bases between the two germline ends. Germline V gene lookup returns CDR1 MNHNS and CDR2 SASEGT. In DNA, the CDR3 is TGTGCCAGCAGTGAACCAAGGGACGGGTCCTACGAGCAGTACTTC. Translation gives CASSEPRDGSYEQYF.

V gene TRBV19 combines with J gene TRBJ2-7, with D possibly matching TRBD1 (6 bases). V shed 4 bases and J shed 3 bases, with 13 bases lying between them. This CDR3 is built from 14 residues. Germline loops: CDR1 LNHDA, CDR2 SQIVND (reference sequence). The CDR3 DNA follows: TGTGCCAGTAGTAGCAGGGGTCCGGTCTACGAGCAGTACTTC. This encodes CASSSRGPVYEQYF. The variable domain in full, completed from reference TRBV19 and TRBJ2-7, reads DGGITQSPKYLFRKEGQNVTLSCEQNLNHDAMYWYRQDPGQGLRLIYYSQIVNDFQKGDIAEGYSVSREKKESFPLTVTSAQKNPTAFYLCASSSRGPVYEQYFGPGTRLTVT.

Of note for this clonotype: A read error may explain this, as a much larger clone is one base away. V usage is TRBV20-1 and J usage is TRBJ2-7; the match to TRBD1 covers 8 bases. Germline CDR1 and CDR2: DFQATT and SNEGSKA (reference sequence). The V segment lost 6 bases and the J segment 3 bases; nucleotides outside the gene matches: 7. This CDR3 region has 13 residues. Here the CDR3 DNA reads TGCAGTGCCCATCGGACAGGGATCTACGAGCAGTACTTC. Protein: CSAHRTGIYEQYF.

This chain links TRBV20-1 with TRBJ1-2; 9 bases are a match to TRBD1. Per germline, CDR1 DFQATT and CDR2 SNEGSKA (reference sequence). The J segment lost 4 bases and the V segment lost 4 bases, leaving 4 bases of the junction unmatched. The CDR3 is 13 residues long. The CDR3 region is CSAKDRGGYGYTF. The CDR3 DNA is TGCAGTGCTAAGGACAGGGGTGGCTATGGCTACACCTTC.

This clonotype has at least ten counts. Written as DNA, the CDR3 is TGTGCCAGCAGACACAGGGTTGATAGTTTTGGCTACACCTTC. It codes for CASRHRVDSFGYTF. The chain is built from TRBV5-8 and TRBJ1-2; D possibly corresponds to TRBD1 (6 bases). This CDR3 comprises 14 residues. Germline values: CDR1 SGHTS, CDR2 YDEGEE. V was trimmed by 5 bases and J by 7 bases, leaving 18 bases between them.

This clonotype showed up many times. The gene calls are TRBV18 and TRBJ2-3, with 10 positions matching TRBD2. Germline V lookup: CDR1 KGHSH, CDR2 LQKENI. Trimming took 2 bases from V and 2 from J; bases not matched to a gene: 4. This CDR3 region has 16 residues. The CDR3 DNA sequence: TGTGCCAGCTCACCAATAGCGGGGGGCGACACAGATACGCAGTATTTT. It codes for CASSPIAGGDTDTQYF.

In this sample, this clonotype turned up many times. The chain uses TRBV12-3 or TRBV12-4 and TRBJ1-1; D remains unclear. The V end lost 1 base, the J end lost 0 bases, and 12 bases lay between the germline ends. CDR3 length: 16 residues. The CDR3 DNA sequence: TGTGCCAGCAGTTTAGGAACCAGAGCCATGAACACTGAAGCTTTCTTT. It specifies CASSLGTRAMNTEAFF.

The chain uses TRBV7-9 and TRBJ2-3, with D possibly being TRBD1 (6 bases). The CDR3 extends over 16 amino acids. V was cut by 5 bases and J by 2 bases, with 17 bases left in between. The germline V gene encodes CDR1 SEHNR and CDR2 FQNEAQ (reference sequence). CDR3 DNA sequence: TGTGCCAGCAGCCGACCCCGGGACACCAACACAGATACGCAGTATTTT. Its translation: CASSRPRDTNTDTQYF.

This clonotype was counted ten times or more. The V and J genes are TRBV4-3 and TRBJ2-1; tentatively, D is TRBD2 (5 bases). Trimming pared 4 bases from V and 0 bases from J, leaving 13 bases between. The germline V gene encodes CDR1 LGHNA and CDR2 YSLEER. The length of the CDR3 is 16 residues. In DNA, the CDR3 is TGCGCCAGCAGCCTGGCTAGCTACCTCTCCTACAATGAGCAGTTCTTC. Its translation is CASSLASYLSYNEQFF.

The sample holds many counts of this clonotype. The J gene is TRBJ2-5, the V gene TRBV12-3 or TRBV12-4; 8 positions match TRBD1. The CDR3 length is 15 residues. V lost 1 base, J lost 5 bases, and 6 bases stayed unmatched. The CDR3 is CASSLGQGARETQYF. In DNA form, the CDR3 reads TGTGCCAGCAGTTTAGGGCAGGGGGCCAGGGAGACCCAGTACTTC.

This clonotype was seen ten or more times. The chain employs TRBV5-1 and TRBJ2-7; D remains ambiguous. This CDR3 has 15 residues. Trimming shortened V by 3 bases and J by 3 bases, and 16 bases separated the two germline ends. Germline V gene sequence: CDR1 SGHRS, CDR2 YFSETQ. CDR3 in DNA: TGCGCCAGCAGCTCGGAGCCAGGAGTGTACTACGAGCAGTACTTC. It translates to CASSSEPGVYYEQYF.

The V gene is TRBV20-1, the J gene TRBJ1-5; D is uncertain. Germline V lookup: CDR1 DFQATT, CDR2 SNEGSKA (reference sequence). Between the trimmed V and J ends, which lost 6 bases and 0 bases, there was a span of 12 bases. The CDR3 runs 14 residues. The CDR3 loop reads CSAPQRYSNQPQHF. Written as DNA, the CDR3 is TGCAGTGCGCCTCAGAGATATAGCAATCAGCCCCAGCATTTT.

On this clonotype: A read error is possible here, since a much larger clone lies one base away. The rearrangement joins TRBV6-5 to TRBJ2-3, with D unresolved. CDR3 size: 12 residues. The germline V gene encodes CDR1 MNHEY and CDR2 SVGAGI. Deletions cut 6 bases from V and 2 bases from J, with 6 bases between. The CDR3 nucleotides are TGTGCCAGCAGATCCAACACAGATACGCAGTATTTT. It is translated as CASRSNTDTQYF.

Only a few counts were recorded for this clonotype. The chain combines TRBV6-5 with TRBJ2-7; tentatively, D is TRBD1 (6 bases). CDR1 is MNHEY and CDR2 is SVGAGI in the germline V gene. Trimming removed 1 base at V and 4 bases at J, with 8 bases between. CDR3 length: 13 amino acids. CDR3 bases: TGTGCCAGCAGTTACTTCAGGGGATACGAGCAGTACTTC. Residues: CASSYFRGYEQYF.

This clonotype has more than one count but fewer than ten. The gene calls are TRBV29-1 and TRBJ2-1, with 10 bases identical to TRBD2. J gave up 1 base and V 1 base, and 4 bases lay outside the gene matches. The CDR3 is made up of 16 amino acids. CDR1 and CDR2 from the germline V gene are SQVTM and ANQGSEA. CDR3 coding DNA: TGCAGCGTTGAAGCCGGGACTAGCGATTCCTACAATGAGCAGTTCTTC. It yields the protein CSVEAGTSDSYNEQFF.

This clonotype was picked up many times. The J gene is TRBJ2-3, the V gene TRBV5-8; tentatively, D is TRBD2 (7 bases). Trimming cost V 0 bases and J 4 bases, with 12 bases left between them. The V gene's germline CDR1 is SGHTS and CDR2 YDEGEE. The CDR3 has 15 residues. CDR3 residues: CASSLAGGQADTQYF. The DNA of the CDR3 is TGTGCCAGCAGCTTGGCGGGGGGCCAGGCAGATACGCAGTATTTT.

This clonotype was recorded many times. The rearrangement uses TRBV7-2 and TRBJ2-3; 10 nucleotides agree with TRBD2. The CDR3 length is 16 residues. Germline CDR1 is SGHTA and CDR2 is FQGNSA. Losses at the gene ends were 3 bases for V and 0 bases for J; bases not matched to a gene: 3. For the CDR3, the DNA is TGTGCCAGCAGCTTGAGCGGGGGGGTGAGCACAGATACGCAGTATTTT. Protein product: CASSLSGGVSTDTQYF.

This clonotype was seen many times. This sequence joins TRBV7-2 and TRBJ2-6; tentative D call: TRBD2 (6 bases). The CDR3 loop spans 17 amino acids. V was shortened by 4 bases and J by 4 bases, with 17 bases between the two germline ends. From germline, CDR1 is SGHTA and CDR2 FQGNSA. In nucleotides, the CDR3 is TGTGCCAGCAGCTCCCAGTCGGGGGTGACGGGGGCCAACGTCCTGACTTTC. It yields the protein CASSSQSGVTGANVLTF.

This clonotype was observed many times. The chain is built from TRBV20-1 and TRBJ2-1, with 7 nucleotides matching TRBD1. Looked up from germline, CDR1 is DFQATT and CDR2 is SNEGSKA (reference sequence). V was pared by 5 bases and J by 0 bases, with 7 bases of the junction left unmatched. The CDR3 totals 15 residues. The CDR3 bases are TGCAGTGCTTCGGAAAGGGACAGCTCCTACAATGAGCAGTTCTTC. Translated, it gives CSASERDSSYNEQFF.